Listed below are T cell receptor beta chains from one sample, sequenced in a study of blood T cell repertoires in COVID-19. Measured with immunoSEQ multiplex PCR; TCRdb has only the in-frame clones, and not every one. Counted here are 130,000 to 150,000 clones, approximately 86% occurring once; the ten biggest clones make up about 3.2%. Sequencing was done on a sample of peripheral blood. Source of these receptors: a woman aged 35 to 49 with active or convalescent COVID-19. Both conserved end residues are part of each CDR3. Fields, in order: V gene, J gene, CDR3 protein.

>TRBV28|TRBJ1-1
CASSLYRGLPSNTEAFF
>TRBV5-4|TRBJ2-5
CASSRSGGFRAQYF
>TRBV19|TRBJ1-5
CASSARTGGAFQPQHF
>TRBV7-9|TRBJ2-2
CASSSGLTGELFF
>TRBV7-9|TRBJ2-2
CASSNPPIKGTELTRNTGELFF
>TRBV5-6|TRBJ2-5
CASSLAGVVQYF
>TRBV28|TRBJ1-2
CASTLGQGRENGYTF
>TRBV2|TRBJ2-5
CASSQRPIFGGAQETQYF
>TRBV20-1|TRBJ1-1
CSASYPPGAEAFF
>TRBV29-1|TRBJ2-3
CSVESEEGRLAGGPAWWDTQYF
>TRBV12-3/TRBV12-4|TRBJ2-6
CASISGANVLTF
>TRBV27|TRBJ2-4
CASSFSRDRLRTTKNIQYF
>TRBV27|TRBJ1-5
CASSLSGVSNQPQHF
>TRBV27|TRBJ1-1
CASSLVGEGNTEAFF
>TRBV18|TRBJ2-1
CASSPAAIYNEQFF
>TRBV5-1|TRBJ2-6
CASSLGGLLSGANVLTF
>TRBV7-9|TRBJ2-2
CASSDLMWGQGTGAGELFF
>TRBV10-1|TRBJ1-6
CASTESSYNSPLHF
>TRBV6-1|TRBJ1-5
CASSEALTNDRGAQPQHF
>TRBV6-5|TRBJ1-1
CASSYSRTGRTEAFF
>TRBV19|TRBJ2-1
CASSTPGRSSYNEQFF
>TRBV29-1|TRBJ2-5
CSVGPGVGETQYF
>TRBV7-9|TRBJ1-1
CASTIPTGAVTEAFF
>TRBV7-9|TRBJ2-3
CASSPGGDTQYF
>TRBV11-2|TRBJ1-1
CASSLGTTGGLTEAFF
>TRBV5-4|TRBJ2-4
CASSLGVRLAKNIQYF
>TRBV12-5|TRBJ2-1
CASGQDRFSYNEQFF
>TRBV4-2|TRBJ1-4
CASSQPNRGQGKLFF
>TRBV20-1|TRBJ2-7
CSASALSLVSGYEQYF
>TRBV2|TRBJ2-3
CASRATGLTQYF
>TRBV2|TRBJ1-1
CASKLSTEAFF
>TRBV7-2|TRBJ1-5
CASSLARGTGGFQPQHF
>TRBV19|TRBJ2-1
CASSIGPSSYNEQFF
>TRBV20-1|TRBJ1-2
CSARRGFGYTF
>TRBV6-5|TRBJ1-5
CASGRDNQPQHF
>TRBV6-1|TRBJ1-1
CASSEVLSTEAFF
>TRBV19|TRBJ1-3
CASSLDRGSGNTIYF
>TRBV29-1|TRBJ1-1
CSVGVGVNTEAFF
>TRBV7-7|TRBJ2-5
CASSSTSGSLETQYF
>TRBV5-4|TRBJ1-2
CASSRDRINYGYTF
>TRBV6-6|TRBJ1-5
CASSWSPDHSNQPQHF
>TRBV18|TRBJ1-2
CASSPGAYGYTF
>TRBV19|TRBJ1-1
CASSIDQEDPEAFF
>TRBV19|TRBJ1-1
CASIRGSAGTEAFF
>TRBV7-9|TRBJ2-7
CASSRVVDSGSDEQYF
>TRBV27|TRBJ2-7
CASSLSPAGYYEQYF
>TRBV29-1|TRBJ1-4
CSVAGVGEKLFF
>TRBV20-1|TRBJ2-4
CSASAPSGPYSTKNIQYF
>TRBV6-4|TRBJ2-3
CASSTTLAGVADTQYF
>TRBV5-1|TRBJ1-1
CASSLAWGQGTEAFF
>TRBV5-8|TRBJ1-5
CASSWPQGRRHF
>TRBV19|TRBJ1-5
CASSVNRVVYSNQPQHF
>TRBV19|TRBJ2-2
CASSRDRSSGSPTGELFF
>TRBV28|TRBJ1-6
CASSQGGTPDSPLHF
>TRBV28|TRBJ2-3
CASSSGGPRTQYF
>TRBV21-1|TRBJ1-3
CASSPRGGVAGNTIYF
>TRBV6-8|TRBJ2-2
CASSNLGLAGVFRDTGELFF
>TRBV9|TRBJ2-2
CASSVVAGGPGELFF
>TRBV6-5|TRBJ1-6
CASSSTGGSYNSPLHF